One and the same sample provided the 30 T cell receptor beta chains below, sequenced in a study of T cell responses to AZD1222 COVID-19 vaccine. Profiled with immunoSEQ multiplex PCR; TCRdb holds only in-frame clones, not every one. The data contain 120,000 or so clones, roughly 89% of them singletons. Here the sequenced sample was peripheral blood, taken 28 days after the second AZD1222 dose. These receptors all stem from an adult who received the AZD1222 COVID-19 vaccine.

This clone showed up just once. The V and J genes are TRBV9 and TRBJ1-2; 7 positions agree with TRBD1. Per the germline V gene, CDR1 is SGDLS and CDR2 is YYNGEE. The CDR3 length is 15 residues. Germline trimming cut 4 bases from V and 2 bases from J; bases unmatched to any gene: 8. The CDR3 sequence is CASSPGQVKNYGYTF. CDR3 nucleotides: TGTGCCAGCAGCCCCGGACAGGTTAAAAACTATGGCTACACCTTC.

This chain links TRBV6-2 or TRBV6-3 with TRBJ2-7; D is possibly TRBD1 (5 bases). The CDR3 consists of 14 residues. Germline V CDR1 and CDR2: MNHEY, SVGEGT. The germline V and J ends were trimmed by 2 bases and 2 bases, with 10 bases remaining between them. The CDR3 sequence is CASSYGARAYEQYF. In nucleotides, the CDR3 is TGTGCCAGCAGTTACGGGGCGAGAGCCTACGAGCAGTACTTC.

This clone was detected only once. This chain joins TRBV12-3 or TRBV12-4 and TRBJ2-7; D is undetermined. Between the trimmed V and J ends, which lost 3 bases and 6 bases, there was a span of 9 bases. The CDR3 is made up of 12 amino acids. In DNA form, the CDR3 reads TGTGCCAGCAGTTTTGGTGTCGGCGAGCAGTACTTC. This sequence encodes CASSFGVGEQYF.

This chain joins TRBV9 and TRBJ2-3; 10 nucleotides agree with TRBD1. The CDR3 loop spans 18 amino acids. Germline trimming cut 0 bases from V and 0 bases from J; bases unmatched to any gene: 7. Germline V gene data show CDR1 as SGDLS and CDR2 as YYNGEE. In DNA, the CDR3 is TGTGCCAGCAGCGTAGCATACGGGACAGGGGTGAGCACAGATACGCAGTATTTT. Translating gives CASSVAYGTGVSTDTQYF.

The V gene is TRBV19, the J gene TRBJ1-6; maybe TRBD1 (5 bases). CDR3 size: 18 residues. Germline CDR1 is LNHDA and CDR2 is SQIVND (reference sequence). Trimming cost V 5 bases and J 0 bases, with 17 bases left between them. The CDR3 DNA follows: TGTGCCAGTAGTGAGGGACCGATCGATAGCTCCTATAATTCACCCCTCCACTTT. Protein: CASSEGPIDSSYNSPLHF.

The V gene is TRBV4-1, the J gene TRBJ1-2; D may be TRBD1 (6 bases). Trimming stripped 4 bases from V and 1 base from J, with 16 bases between. Germline assignment: CDR1 MGHRA and CDR2 YSYEKL. The CDR3 covers 16 residues. DNA of the CDR3: TGCGCCAGCAGCCCTCCCCCGGGCAGGGGTAACTATGGCTACACCTTC. Residues: CASSPPPGRGNYGYTF.

A remark on this clone: Its ends do not fully match the called genes, so a read error is possible. The chain has TRBV25-1 and TRBJ1-5; D remains ambiguous. Germline V CDR1 and CDR2: MGHDK, SYGVNS. CDR3 length: 15 residues. CDR3 nucleotides: TGTGCCAGCCGTGAGGAAGACAAACACCATCAGCCCCAGCATTTT. Its translation is CASREEDKHHQPQHF.

This chain links TRBV10-3 with TRBJ1-2; TRBD1 agrees at 10 bases. The CDR3 contains 15 residues. V dropped 1 base and J dropped 6; count of bases not matched to a gene: 5. Germline-derived CDR1 and CDR2 are ENHRY and SYGVKD. The CDR3 bases are TGTGCCATCAGTGAGTTCGACAGGGGGCAAGATGGCTACACCTTC. The encoded protein is CAISEFDRGQDGYTF.

The J gene is TRBJ1-4, the V gene TRBV29-1; D ambiguous. CDR1 and CDR2 from the germline V gene are SQVTM and ANQGSEA. This CDR3 region has 13 residues. Trimming pared 6 bases from V and 2 bases from J, leaving 10 bases between. Here the CDR3 reads CSVSTPTNEKLFF. In DNA form, the CDR3 reads TGCAGCGTCTCGACGCCCACTAATGAAAAACTGTTTTTT. The variable domain in full, with the rest retrieved from reference TRBV29-1 and TRBJ1-4, is SAVISQKPSRDICQRGTSLTIQCQVDSQVTMMFWYRQQPGQSLTLIATANQGSEATYESGFVIDKFPISRPNLTFSTLTVSNMSPEDSSIYLCSVSTPTNEKLFFGSGTQLSVL.

The chain has TRBV30 and TRBJ1-4; D is undetermined. V was pared by 6 bases and J by 4 bases, with 12 bases between. This CDR3 is built from 13 residues. Germline lookup yields CDR1 GTSNPN and CDR2 SVGIG (reference sequence). The CDR3 is CACTGDNNEKLFF. The CDR3 bases are TGTGCCTGTACCGGAGATAATAATGAAAAACTGTTTTTT. The whole variable domain, filled in from reference TRBV30 and TRBJ1-4, reads SQTIHQWPATLVQPVGSPLSLECTVEGTSNPNLYWYRQAAGRGLQLLFYSVGIGQISSEVPQNLSASRPQDRQFILSSKKLLLSDSGFYLCACTGDNNEKLFFGSGTQLSVL.

The CDR3 loop reads CASSFWGGQGKETQYF. Written as DNA, the CDR3 is TGTGCCAGCAGTTTTTGGGGAGGACAGGGAAAAGAGACCCAGTACTTC. The chain combines TRBV27 with TRBJ2-5; TRBD1 matches 8 bases. The CDR3 length is 16 residues. The junction had 9 bases not matched to a gene; V was cut back by 3 bases and J by 3 bases. Germline CDR1 and CDR2: MNHEY and SMNVEV (reference sequence).

The count of this clone is one. The chain links TRBV27 to TRBJ1-1, with 9 nucleotides matching TRBD1. The length of the CDR3 is 16 residues. With V trimmed by 7 bases and J by 4 bases, 13 bases remained unmatched. CDR1 MNHEY and CDR2 SMNVEV come from the germline V gene (reference sequence). CDR3 protein: CASKPGQGMWGTEAFF. The CDR3 nucleotides read TGTGCCAGCAAGCCGGGACAGGGAATGTGGGGCACTGAAGCTTTCTTT.

V is TRBV6-5 and J is TRBJ2-7; 8 nucleotides align to TRBD2. The CDR3 is 15 amino acids. Trimming cost V 6 bases and J 6 bases; bases outside gene matches: 13. In germline, CDR1 is MNHEY, CDR2 SVGAGI. CDR3 DNA: TGTGCCAGCAGAACACGAGCGGGAGTCGGCAGCGAGCAGTACTTC. As protein: CASRTRAGVGSEQYF.

The rearrangement uses TRBV7-8 and TRBJ1-1; 11 nucleotides match TRBD1. The ends lost 1 base at V and 4 bases at J; junction bases unmatched: 11. The CDR3 extends over 18 amino acids. Germline assignment: CDR1 SGHVS and CDR2 FQNEAQ. The CDR3 DNA follows: TGTGCCAGCAGCTTAGTGAGTCAGCCGGGACAGGGGGGCACTGAAGCTTTCTTT. This codes for CASSLVSQPGQGGTEAFF.

Here the CDR3 DNA reads TGTGCCAGTAGTCCACATAACACTGAAGCTTTCTTT. As protein: CASSPHNTEAFF. The chain recombines TRBV19 with TRBJ1-1, with no clear D. CDR1 is LNHDA and CDR2 is SQIVND in the germline V gene (reference sequence). The CDR3 extends over 12 amino acids. V lost 5 bases to trimming and J lost 2 bases, with 6 bases between them.

The rearrangement uses TRBV21-1 and TRBJ1-5; the table's D call TRBD1 went unverified against the DNA. TRBV21-1 is listed as a pseudogene. CDR3 size: 20 residues. The CDR3 nucleotides read TGTGCCAGCAGCAAAGCGTATGGGGGGACAGGGAATCTGGTCAATCAGCCCCAGCATTTT. It is translated as CASSKAYGGTGNLVNQPQHF.

The gene calls are TRBV5-6 and TRBJ1-6; 8 nucleotides line up with TRBD1. V gave up 4 bases and J gave up 10 bases; unmatched junction bases: 13. Per the germline V gene, CDR1 is SGHDT and CDR2 is YYEEEE. The CDR3 spans 16 residues. CDR3 region: CASSRTTGDSGSPLHF. The CDR3 nucleotides are TGTGCCAGCAGCAGAACGACAGGGGATTCAGGGTCACCCCTCCACTTT.

This clone was seen just once. The chain joins TRBV9 to TRBJ2-5; the match to TRBD2 covers 12 bases. The CDR3 covers 14 residues. In germline, CDR1 is SGDLS, CDR2 YYNGEE. V lost 3 bases and J lost 5; bases outside the gene matches: 2. CDR3 sequence reads: CASSGTSGVETQYF. DNA of the CDR3: TGTGCCAGCAGCGGGACTAGCGGGGTTGAGACCCAGTACTTC.

CDR3 in amino acids: CASSPRTGLPLKQFF. Written as DNA, the CDR3 is TGTGCCAGCAGTCCAAGGACAGGACTCCCTCTGAAGCAGTTCTTC. The chain links TRBV5-6 to TRBJ2-1; 7 positions agree with TRBD1. V shed 5 bases and J 11 bases; nucleotides not matched to a gene: 16. Per the germline V gene, CDR1 is SGHDT and CDR2 is YYEEEE. The CDR3 has 15 amino acids.

V is TRBV28 and J is TRBJ1-6, with no clear D. CDR1 and CDR2 (germline): MDHEN, SYDVKM. The germline V and J ends were trimmed by 2 bases and 4 bases, with 9 bases remaining between them. The CDR3 loop spans 15 amino acids. This CDR3 is CASSLPSIYNSPLHF. CDR3 DNA: TGTGCCAGCAGTTTACCCAGTATTTATAATTCACCCCTCCACTTT.

The chain has TRBV12-5 and TRBJ2-7; D remains ambiguous. CDR3 length equals 11 residues. Trimming removed 4 bases from V and 4 bases from J, with 5 bases in between. Germline V lookup: CDR1 LGHNT, CDR2 FRNRAP. The CDR3: CASGSQYEQYF. As DNA, the CDR3 is TGTGCTAGTGGTTCCCAATACGAGCAGTACTTC.

The rearrangement links TRBV5-1 to TRBJ2-1; D may be TRBD1 (5 bases). V gave up 4 bases and J gave up 5 bases, with 13 bases separating them. Looked up from germline, CDR1 is SGHRS and CDR2 is YFSETQ. The length of the CDR3 is 14 residues. CDR3 region: CASSLMGHDNEQFF. CDR3 in DNA: TGCGCCAGCAGCCTAATGGGGCATGACAATGAGCAGTTCTTC.

The chain's CDR3 is CASSLDPALSYEQYF. The CDR3 nucleotides are TGTGCCAGCAGTTTAGATCCAGCGCTCTCCTACGAGCAGTACTTC. The chain recombines TRBV28 with TRBJ2-7; no reliable D call. This CDR3 spans 15 amino acids. The V gene's germline CDR1 is MDHEN and CDR2 SYDVKM. Trimming shortened V by 2 bases and J by 0 bases, and 11 bases separated the two germline ends.

This chain uses TRBV2 with TRBJ2-6, with D perhaps TRBD1 (5 bases). The CDR3 totals 14 residues. Germline-derived CDR1 and CDR2 are SNHLY and FYNNEI. V lost 6 bases and J lost 2, with 8 bases in between. CDR3 sequence (DNA): TGTGCCAGCAGGGACACAGCTGGGGCCAACGTCCTGACTTTC. Translated: CASRDTAGANVLTF.

The V gene is TRBV5-4, the J gene TRBJ2-2; 7 bases fit TRBD2. CDR1 is SGHNT, CDR2 YYREEE, per germline (reference sequence). The CDR3 spans 16 residues. V lost 1 base and J lost 6; bases outside the gene matches: 9. Here the CDR3 reads CASSLSPQRDAGELFF. CDR3 DNA: TGTGCCAGCAGCTTGTCCCCCCAGCGGGACGCCGGGGAGCTGTTTTTT.

Concerning this clone: This specimen includes other DNA sequences encoding the same CDR3. V usage is TRBV5-1 and J usage is TRBJ2-7, with TRBD1 as a possible D gene (5 bases). Germline-derived CDR1 and CDR2 are SGHRS and YFSETQ. Trimming took 4 bases from V and 4 from J, leaving 21 bases between them. This CDR3 spans 16 amino acids. The CDR3 DNA reads as TGCGCCAGCAGCCGGAGTGGCGGTGGGGCCGGTTACGAGCAGTACTTC. The encoded protein is CASSRSGGGAGYEQYF.

This clone showed up just once. The J gene is TRBJ1-1, the V gene TRBV24-1; D is ambiguous. This CDR3 spans 14 amino acids. CDR1 KGHDR and CDR2 SFDVKD come from the germline V gene. V shed 5 bases and J shed 6 bases, with 15 bases lying between them. As DNA, the CDR3 is TGTGCCACCAGTGGTCCCGAGGTGAGGGCTGAAGCTTTCTTT. Translation: CATSGPEVRAEAFF.

The count of this clone is one. The genes are TRBV5-6 and TRBJ2-1, with a tentative D call TRBD1 (6 bases). Trimming removed 3 bases from V and 4 bases from J, with 20 bases in between. This CDR3 comprises 17 residues. From germline, CDR1 is SGHDT and CDR2 YYEEEE. CDR3 in amino acids: CASSSASTQGIYNEQFF. CDR3 nucleotides: TGTGCCAGCAGCTCGGCAAGTACGCAGGGGATATACAATGAGCAGTTCTTC.

The CDR3 sequence: CASSQTEGSSYEQYF. As DNA, the CDR3 is TGTGCCAGCAGCCAAACAGAGGGCTCTTCCTACGAGCAGTACTTC. This chain joins TRBV4-2 and TRBJ2-7; maybe TRBD2 (5 bases). The V and J ends lost 2 bases and 1 base respectively, with 12 bases between them. The CDR3 extends over 15 amino acids. Germline V gives CDR1 LGHNA, CDR2 YNFKEQ.

The chain links TRBV7-2 to TRBJ2-7, with D perhaps being TRBD1 or TRBD2 (5 bases each). The CDR3 loop spans 16 amino acids. Between the trimmed V and J ends, which lost 4 bases and 1 base, there was a span of 17 bases. CDR1 and CDR2 (germline): SGHTA, FQGNSA. The CDR3 nucleotides are TGTGCCAGCAGCTGGTCCGGGGCGGCACAGTCCTACGAGCAGTACTTC. Its translation: CASSWSGAAQSYEQYF.